Listed below are T cell receptor beta chains from one sample, sequenced in a study of T cells in Graves' hyperthyroidism and ophthalmopathy. One entry per CDR3 protein results from TCRdb running MiXCR on the multiplex PCR reads. The data contain hundreds of thousands of distinct CDR3 sequences, 22% of them seen just once; the ten biggest clones take up around 60%. The sequenced material came from blood. The receptor source for this set is a man younger than 45 with Graves' ophthalmopathy. The CDR3 runs from the conserved cysteine through the conserved F or W. A D gene is named only where the DNA matches it firmly. Only part of the rows carry a size: once, few, many, or a class if the clone is expanded.

J gene | V gene | clone size | CDR3 length | D gene | CDR3 protein | CDR3 DNA
TRBJ1-2 | TRBV5-6 | . | 12 | . | CASSRSEVGYTF | TGTGCCAGCAGCCGGTCTGAGGTCGGCTACACCTTC
TRBJ1-1 | TRBV20-1 | . | 15 | . | CSARVSSSMNTEAFF | TGCAGTGCTAGAGTCTCCAGCTCTATGAACACTGAAGCTTTCTTT
TRBJ2-7 | TRBV5-1 | many | 15 | TRBD1 | CASSSEGQAPYEQYF | TGCGCCAGCAGCTCGGAAGGACAGGCCCCCTACGAGCAGTACTTC
TRBJ1-4 | TRBV7-2 | . | 15 | TRBD1 | CASSNSGTGGEKLFF | TGTGCCAGCAGCAATTCCGGGACAGGGGGAGAAAAACTGTTTTTT
TRBJ2-3 | TRBV10-2 | many | 14 | . | CASSGTSGADTQYF | TGCGCCAGCAGTGGGACTTCAGGGGCAGATACGCAGTATTTT
TRBJ1-5 | TRBV2 | few | 15 | TRBD1 | CASTGDRGGNQPQHF | TGTGCCAGCACCGGGGACAGGGGTGGCAATCAGCCCCAGCATTTT
TRBJ1-2 | TRBV7-9 | many | 12 | . | CASSPINYGYTF | TGTGCCAGCAGCCCTATTAACTATGGCTACACCTTC
TRBJ2-7 | TRBV6-9 | . | 15 | . | CASSSRDMYSYEQYF | TGTGCCAGCAGTTCTCGGGACATGTACTCCTACGAGCAGTACTTC
TRBJ1-1 | TRBV28 | many | 15 | . | CASSPSGGRNTEAFF | TGTGCCAGCAGCCCTTCCGGGGGTCGAAACACTGAAGCTTTCTTT
TRBJ1-1 | TRBV5-1 | many | 12 | . | CASSSDMIEAFF | TGCGCCAGCAGCTCAGACATGATTGAAGCTTTCTTT
TRBJ2-3 | TRBV7-3 | . | 16 | TRBD2 | CASSPTSGGSTDTQYF | TGTGCCAGCAGCCCCACTAGCGGAGGAAGCACAGATACGCAGTATTTT
TRBJ2-5 | TRBV3-1 | few | 13 | . | CASSEWMGETQYF | TGTGCCAGCAGTGAATGGATGGGAGAGACCCAGTACTTC
TRBJ2-3 | TRBV10-1 | few | 16 | TRBD2 | CASSTSAGGPTDTQYF | TGCGCCAGCAGTACCTCAGCGGGAGGCCCCACAGATACGCAGTATTTT
TRBJ2-1 | TRBV2 | few | 16 | . | CASRMLASGPYNERFF | TGTGCCAGCAGGATGCTAGCGTCGGGGCCGTACAATGAGCGGTTCTTC
TRBJ1-1 | TRBV6-1 | many | 14 | . | CASSPGHMNTEAFF | TGTGCCAGCAGCCCTGGTCACATGAACACTGAAGCTTTCTTT
TRBJ2-1 | TRBV12-3/TRBV12-4 | few | 15 | TRBD2 | CASRLAGGYDNEQFF | TGTGCCAGCAGACTAGCGGGAGGGTATGACAATGAGCAGTTCTTC
TRBJ2-7 | TRBV5-5 | few | 13 | . | CASSYTTGYEQYF | TGTGCCAGCAGCTACACTACAGGGTACGAGCAGTACTTC
TRBJ1-1 | TRBV28 | many | 16 | . | CASWASITGVNTEAFF | TGTGCCAGCTGGGCGAGTATTACGGGGGTGAACACTGAAGCTTTCTTT
TRBJ2-2 | TRBV10-1 | few | 15 | TRBD2 | CASSEAGANTGELFF | TGCGCCAGCAGTGAGGCGGGGGCGAACACCGGGGAGCTGTTTTTT
TRBJ2-5 | TRBV5-6 | few | 13 | . | CASGRGATQTQYF | TGTGCCAGCGGCCGGGGGGCGACGCAGACCCAGTACTTC